This entry features one T cell receptor (beta chain) sequence. Its antigen is still unknown. The record has no base qualities; no much larger clone is one base away. Using the deep immunoSEQ assay, multiplex PCR amplified TCR CDR3 regions from genomic DNA. For each cell subset, the extracted genomic DNA was distributed evenly across all wells of several immunoSEQ 96-well plates, and each plate served as one replicate. For unsorted PBMC, about 270 ng of genomic DNA, equivalent to around 30,000 T cell genomes, went into each replicate PCR. Unsorted PBMC genomic DNA was sequenced across ten immunoSEQ deep assay plates. Purified libraries were measured with a Qubit 3.0 fluorometer, size-checked on a Bioanalyzer 2100, and measured again with the KAPA Library Quantification kit. A separate single-read 150-cycle Illumina NextSeq 550 flow cell was used to sequence each immunoSEQ 96-well plate. From the authors' description of their analysis: The immunoSEQ output contained only junctional sequences without quality scores, so filtering could not match that applied to full-length reads. Sequences were annotated with PyIR, a Python wrapper for IgBLAST v1.9, and V/J genes and CDR3 were assigned using IMGT germline references. Reads with weak V/J assignments (E-value above 1e-6), missing CDR3, stop codons, out-of-frame junctions, or ambiguous translated residues were removed. V3J clonotypes were defined as sequences sharing an identical inferred V gene, J gene, and CDR3 amino acid sequence. Percentage overlap between repertoires was computed as shared unique clonotypes divided by the size of the smaller repertoire. RTK rarefaction, the Chao1 estimator, and Recon v2.1 estimates of unobserved clonotypes were used to assess repertoire richness. This immuneACCESS table, as held by TCRdb, lists in-frame sequences with V and J called but not all clones. Of the missing ones, under half trace to an unresolved V gene in checked studies; the others have no known cause. The D gene and trimming were derived from the DNA, and the V and J assignments and clone size from that table. The sample data list about 450,000 clones, and around 79% of these were observed just once. The ten largest make up about 13% of the sample.

CDR1 and CDR2 are read off the germline V gene as ENHRY and SYGVKD. The CDR3, cysteine through phenylalanine, is 14 amino acids long. The sequence is cut down to CDR3 DNA, 42 bases in frame from base 1. V and J lose 6 bases and 5 bases, and a span of 17 bases separates them. This sample was taken from a study of shared clonotypes between healthy human individuals (dated by TCRdb to about 2020). For the wider study: Three men and a couple of women, aged 18 to 49 years, made up the cohort. To estimate repertoire size and how much clonotype sharing occurs between individuals, the study deeply sequenced the blood TCR repertoires of five healthy adults. To increase sequencing depth and limit assay-specific biases, different laboratories used diverse techniques to prepare libraries and sequence TCR repertoires. Leukapheresis yielded between about 0.94 and 9.5 billion PBMCs per donor.

The donors were healthy, HIV-negative adults who had no recently reported acute infections or vaccinations. All donors were Caucasian adults living in Nashville, Tennessee, USA. For unsorted samples, roughly 91 million PBMCs were counted, and genomic DNA was extracted using the QIAamp DNA Blood Mini kit. After blood collection by leukapheresis, PBMCs were isolated using Ficoll-Histopaque density gradient centrifugation and then cryopreserved in the vapor phase of liquid nitrogen. Summary of the overall study and its limitations: Sampling was restricted to blood, and TCR repertoires in tissues likely differ from the TCR repertoires found in blood. Based on pairwise subsampling, the degree of clonotype sharing among donors was expected to be affected by sequencing depth. The genetic and exposure-history diversity represented was limited by the small number of donors.

The TCR comes from a woman aged 40 to 55 in good health. Some clones in this sample may be carry-over from other donors' samples. The chain is assembled from TRBV10-3 and TRBJ2-7; TRBD2 could be the D gene, as 5 bases match. The sequenced material came from PBMCs. The CDR3 corresponds to CAISDGIQSDEQYF. Read as DNA, the sequence is TGTGCCATCAGCGACGGGATACAAAGCGACGAGCAGTACTTC.